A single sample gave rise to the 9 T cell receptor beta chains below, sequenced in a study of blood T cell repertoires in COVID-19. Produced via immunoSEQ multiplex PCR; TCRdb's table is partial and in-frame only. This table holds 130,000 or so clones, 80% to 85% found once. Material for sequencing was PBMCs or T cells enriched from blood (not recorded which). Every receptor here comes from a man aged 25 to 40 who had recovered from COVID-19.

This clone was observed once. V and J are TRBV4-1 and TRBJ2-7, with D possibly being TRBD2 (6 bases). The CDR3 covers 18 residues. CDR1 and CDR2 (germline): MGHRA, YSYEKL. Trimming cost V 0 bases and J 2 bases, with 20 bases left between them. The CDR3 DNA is TGCGCCAGCAGCCAAGAGCGAAACAGCGGGCAACTTGCCTACGAGCAGTACTTC. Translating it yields CASSQERNSGQLAYEQYF.

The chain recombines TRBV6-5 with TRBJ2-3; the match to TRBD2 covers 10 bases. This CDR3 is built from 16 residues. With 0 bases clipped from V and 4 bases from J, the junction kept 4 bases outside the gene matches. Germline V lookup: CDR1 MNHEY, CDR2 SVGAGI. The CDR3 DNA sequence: TGTGCCAGCAGTTACTCGCCTAGCGGGAGATCAGATACGCAGTATTTT. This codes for CASSYSPSGRSDTQYF.

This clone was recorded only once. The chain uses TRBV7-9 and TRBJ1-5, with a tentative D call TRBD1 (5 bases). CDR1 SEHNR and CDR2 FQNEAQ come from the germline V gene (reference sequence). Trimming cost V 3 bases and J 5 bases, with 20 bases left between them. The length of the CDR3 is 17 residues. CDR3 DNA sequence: TGTGCCAGCAGCTTCGCCTGGTCGGGGGGTCAGGATCAGCCCCAGCATTTT. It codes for CASSFAWSGGQDQPQHF.

CDR3 amino acids: CASSAGTSGGHNEQFF. The DNA of the CDR3 is TGTGCCAGCAGTGCCGGGACTAGCGGGGGGCACAATGAGCAGTTCTTC. The genes are TRBV6-1 and TRBJ2-1, with 15 bases that match TRBD2. Germline V CDR1 and CDR2: MNHNS, SASEGT. Unmatched junction bases numbered 3, after V lost 4 bases and J lost 5 bases. The CDR3 spans 16 residues.

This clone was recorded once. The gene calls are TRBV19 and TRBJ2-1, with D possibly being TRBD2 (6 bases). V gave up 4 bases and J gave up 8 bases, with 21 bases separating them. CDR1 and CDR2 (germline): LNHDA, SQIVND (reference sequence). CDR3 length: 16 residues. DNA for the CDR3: TGTGCCAGTAGTAACCCAGAGGGAGGAGCGGGTCATGAGCAGTTCTTC. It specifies CASSNPEGGAGHEQFF.

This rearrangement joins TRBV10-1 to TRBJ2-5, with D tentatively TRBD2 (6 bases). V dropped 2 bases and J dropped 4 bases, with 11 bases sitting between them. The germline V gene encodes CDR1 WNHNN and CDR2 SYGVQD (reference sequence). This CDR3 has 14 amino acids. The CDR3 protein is CASSEGGNPETQYF. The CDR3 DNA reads TGCGCCAGCAGTGAGGGGGGGAACCCAGAGACCCAGTACTTC.

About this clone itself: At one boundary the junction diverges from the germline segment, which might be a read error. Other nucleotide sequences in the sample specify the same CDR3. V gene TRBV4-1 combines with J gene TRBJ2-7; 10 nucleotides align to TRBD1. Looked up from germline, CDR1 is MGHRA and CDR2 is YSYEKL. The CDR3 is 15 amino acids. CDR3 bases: TGCGCCAGCAGCCCTACCGGGACAGGGGCTCTCGAGCAATACTTC. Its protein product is CASSPTGTGALEQYF.

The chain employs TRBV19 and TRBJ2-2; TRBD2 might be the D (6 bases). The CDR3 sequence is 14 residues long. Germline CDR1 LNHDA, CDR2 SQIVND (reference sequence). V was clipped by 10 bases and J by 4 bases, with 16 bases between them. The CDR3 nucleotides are TGTGCCACCCTGGCGGGACTCCGCACCGGGGAGCTGTTTTTT. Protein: CATLAGLRTGELFF.

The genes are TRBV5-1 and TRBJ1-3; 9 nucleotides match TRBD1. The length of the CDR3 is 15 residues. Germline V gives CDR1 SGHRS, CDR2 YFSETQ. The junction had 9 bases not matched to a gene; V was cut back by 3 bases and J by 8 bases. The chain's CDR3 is CASSWGTGRGDTIYF. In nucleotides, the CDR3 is TGCGCCAGCAGCTGGGGGACAGGGCGGGGAGACACCATATATTTT.